These T cell receptor beta chains were read from a single sample in a study of neurological immune-mediated disorders. TCRdb independently ran MiXCR on the 5' RACE reads; one entry per CDR3 protein. The data hold roughly 32,000 distinct CDR3 sequences, with about 16% observed a single time. The sequencing sample was made of PBMCs. Source of these receptors: a man in his sixties or seventies in good health. Each CDR3 is given with its conserved first and last residue. Each record gives: clone size, J gene, V gene, D gene, CDR3 DNA, CDR3 protein. D genes are given only for firm matches. Clone size is stated in some rows and not others, as once, few, many or a class when expanded.

>many|TRBJ2-7|TRBV15|NA
TGTGCCACCAGCAGCCCGAGCGGATACGAGCAGTACTTC
CATSSPSGYEQYF
>many|TRBJ2-7|TRBV28|NA
TGTGCCAGCAGTCGACCCGGGGGCGAGCAGTACTTC
CASSRPGGEQYF
>many|TRBJ2-7|TRBV7-2|TRBD2
TGTGCCAGCAGCTTAGTTCGGCCTAGCGGGAAAAAATACGGTGGGCAGTACTTC
CASSLVRPSGKKYGGQYF
>many|TRBJ2-1|TRBV15|NA
TGTGCCACCAGCAGTATTTCAGGGAAGTACAATGAGCAGTTCTTC
CATSSISGKYNEQFF
>few|TRBJ2-1|TRBV7-2|TRBD2
TGTGCCAGCAGCTTGGTAGCGGGAGGGCCATATGAGCAGTTCTTC
CASSLVAGGPYEQFF
>many|TRBJ2-7|TRBV20-1|NA
TGCAGTGCGGGGCCCTTTCCCCACTACGAGCAGTACTTC
CSAGPFPHYEQYF
>NA|TRBJ1-2|TRBV4-3|NA
TGCGCCAGCAGCCTTCAGGGACGCGACTATGGCTACACCTTC
CASSLQGRDYGYTF
>many|TRBJ2-5|TRBV4-2|NA
TGTGCCAGCAGCCAAGACCTAAAGGGCGGGGCGGCAAAAGAGACCCAGTACTTC
CASSQDLKGGAAKETQYF
>many|TRBJ1-2|TRBV12-3/TRBV12-4|NA
TGTGCCAGCGGGAGCGAGTCATATGGCTACACCTTC
CASGSESYGYTF
>many|TRBJ2-7|TRBV12-3/TRBV12-4|NA
TGTGCCAGCAGTTTAGGGTACGAGCAGTACTTC
CASSLGYEQYF
>many|TRBJ2-7|TRBV6-2/TRBV6-3|NA
TGTGCCAGCAGTCCCCAGGGGGGGATCGCCGAGCAGTACTTC
CASSPQGGIAEQYF
>NA|TRBJ2-3|TRBV5-4|NA
TGTGCCAGCAGCTCTGGTGGGGCCGCTAGCACAGATACGCAGTATTTT
CASSSGGAASTDTQYF
>NA|TRBJ2-1|TRBV19|TRBD2
TGTGCCAGTAGTATTTTGGCGGGGGGAACGGATGAGCAGTTCTTC
CASSILAGGTDEQFF
>many|TRBJ2-7|TRBV5-1|TRBD1
TGCGCCAGCAGGTCGGGACAGACCTACGAGCAGTACTTC
CASRSGQTYEQYF
>few|TRBJ2-2|TRBV5-1|NA
TGCGCCAGCAGCAGCGGTTCGAACACCGGGGAGCTGTTTTTT
CASSSGSNTGELFF
>many|TRBJ2-1|TRBV20-1|TRBD2
TGCAGTGCTAGAGCGCCTAGCGGGAACAATGAGCAGTTCTTC
CSARAPSGNNEQFF
>many|TRBJ1-2|TRBV4-3|NA
TGCGCCAGCAGCCAAGTTTTAGGGGGGAGAGGCTACACCTTC
CASSQVLGGRGYTF
>many|TRBJ2-7|TRBV11-2|NA
TGTGCCAGCCGACAGTCGAGCTCCTACGAGCAGTACTTC
CASRQSSSYEQYF
>many|TRBJ1-6|TRBV6-2/TRBV6-3|TRBD1
TGTGCCAGCAGTACCCGGACAGGGGTAAATTCACCCCTCCACTTT
CASSTRTGVNSPLHF
>NA|TRBJ2-7|TRBV5-1|TRBD1
TGCGCCAGCAGCACGGGACAGTCATTGTACGAGCAGTACTTC
CASSTGQSLYEQYF
>many|TRBJ2-2|TRBV6-6|NA
TGTGCCAGCAGTTACTCAGAGGAGTACGGGGAGCTGTTTTTT
CASSYSEEYGELFF
>many|TRBJ2-3|TRBV6-2/TRBV6-3|NA
TGTGCCAGCACGAGGGCCACCACAGATACGCAGTATTTT
CASTRATTDTQYF